A selection of T cell receptor beta chains follows, all from one sample in a study of spatial heterogeneity in lung cancer. In TCRdb, the 5' RACE reads were re-called with MiXCR into one record per CDR3 protein. The top ten clones hold 22% of a sample with under 30,000 distinct CDR3 sequences, about 5.6% of them seen once. Sequencing used PBMCs, obtained at follow-up. These receptors were collected from a male donor with early-stage non-small cell lung cancer. The CDR3 runs from the conserved cysteine through the conserved F or W. D genes are given only for firm matches. Rows give clone size only sometimes, using once, few, many, or a class for an expanded clone.

clone size,V gene,J gene,D gene,CDR3 length,CDR3 protein,CDR3 DNA
-,TRBV20-1,TRBJ2-3,-,14,CSARAVPSTDTQYF,TGCAGTGCTAGAGCAGTCCCTAGCACAGATACGCAGTATTTT
-,TRBV25-1,TRBJ1-1,-,13,CASRGHQNTEAFF,TGTGCCAGCAGGGGACACCAGAACACTGAAGCTTTCTTT
many,TRBV5-1,TRBJ2-3,TRBD2,18,CASSESTLLAGGTDTQYF,TGCGCCAGCAGCGAGTCAACGCTACTAGCGGGGGGCACAGATACGCAGTATTTT
-,TRBV7-2,TRBJ2-4,-,15,CASSLSYGSGSIQYF,TGTGCCAGCAGCTTATCGTACGGGAGTGGGAGCATTCAGTACTTC
few,TRBV7-3,TRBJ2-1,TRBD2,15,CASSPGTSGGGEQFF,TGTGCCAGCAGCCCCGGGACTAGCGGAGGGGGTGAGCAGTTCTTC
few,TRBV27,TRBJ1-4,-,13,CASMSLAHEKLFF,TGTGCCAGCATGTCTTTGGCCCATGAAAAACTGTTTTTT
-,TRBV19,TRBJ2-3,-,13,CASSIQITDTQYF,TGTGCCAGTAGTATCCAAATCACAGATACGCAGTATTTT
many,TRBV7-2,TRBJ2-2,-,15,CASSLVGSNTGELFF,TGTGCCAGCAGCTTAGTCGGATCAAACACCGGGGAGCTGTTTTTT
few,TRBV7-3,TRBJ1-2,TRBD1,13,CASSSDRGYGYTF,TGTGCCAGCAGCTCGGACAGGGGGTATGGCTACACCTTC
many,TRBV28,TRBJ1-3,-,15,CASSSPGRSGNTIYF,TGTGCCAGCAGTTCACCAGGTCGCTCTGGAAACACCATATATTTT
-,TRBV6-6,TRBJ2-1,TRBD1,16,CASSSTTGAQDHEQFF,TGTGCCAGCAGTTCCACGACAGGGGCACAGGACCATGAGCAGTTCTTC
medium-sized,TRBV5-5,TRBJ2-5,-,13,CASSLDGQETQYF,TGTGCCAGCAGCTTGGATGGCCAAGAGACCCAGTACTTC
many,TRBV6-5,TRBJ1-5,-,13,CASKMTSNQPQHF,TGTGCCAGCAAGATGACATCGAATCAGCCCCAGCATTTT
many,TRBV6-5,TRBJ2-3,-,13,CASSYHVLDTQYF,TGTGCCAGCAGTTACCACGTTCTGGATACGCAGTATTTT
many,TRBV4-1,TRBJ2-1,-,14,CASSQAGTYNEQFF,TGCGCCAGCAGCCAAGCTGGGACCTACAATGAGCAGTTCTTC
-,TRBV7-2,TRBJ2-3,-,14,CASSLLPFTDTQYF,TGTGCCAGCAGCTTACTTCCGTTCACAGATACGCAGTATTTT
-,TRBV5-1,TRBJ2-1,TRBD1,15,CASSKGQGTYNEQFF,TGCGCCAGCAGCAAGGGACAGGGGACCTACAATGAGCAGTTCTTC
many,TRBV3-1,TRBJ2-2,TRBD2,19,CASSTTTTRTSATTGELFF,TGTGCCAGCAGCACTACCACGACCAGGACTAGCGCGACCACCGGGGAGCTGTTTTTT
-,TRBV7-3,TRBJ2-1,-,14,CASSLMVSSREQFF,TGTGCCAGCAGCTTAATGGTGTCTAGCCGTGAGCAGTTCTTC
many,TRBV24-1,TRBJ1-5,-,14,CATSEAGYNQPQHF,TGTGCCACCAGTGAGGCAGGGTACAATCAGCCCCAGCATTTT
-,TRBV28,TRBJ1-2,-,12,CASSLLLHGYTF,TGTGCCAGCAGTTTATTACTCCATGGCTACACCTTC
many,TRBV7-3,TRBJ1-2,-,14,CASSLDGGNYGYTF,TGTGCCAGCAGCTTAGACGGGGGCAACTATGGCTACACCTTC
many,TRBV11-2,TRBJ2-1,TRBD2,14,CASNTGLANNEQFF,TGTGCCAGCAACACGGGACTAGCGAATAATGAGCAGTTCTTC
-,TRBV5-4,TRBJ1-6,TRBD1,16,CASSSGTARYNSPLHF,TGTGCCAGCAGTTCCGGGACAGCCAGATATAATTCACCCCTCCACTTT
many,TRBV6-5,TRBJ1-3,-,16,CASSYLQKGPGNTIYF,TGTGCCAGCAGTTATTTGCAAAAGGGGCCAGGAAACACCATATATTTT
-,TRBV7-8,TRBJ2-2,-,14,CASSLGGTTGELFF,TGTGCCAGCAGTTTGGGGGGAACCACCGGGGAGCTGTTTTTT
many,TRBV7-9,TRBJ1-1,-,12,CASSLLQGRAFF,TGTGCCAGCAGCTTACTTCAGGGGAGAGCTTTCTTT
few,TRBV20-1,TRBJ1-5,-,13,CSARESSNQPQHF,TGCAGTGCTAGAGAGTCGAGCAATCAGCCCCAGCATTTT
-,TRBV20-1,TRBJ1-2,-,13,CSANPTGVYGYTF,TGCAGTGCAAACCCCACTGGGGTCTATGGCTACACCTTC
many,TRBV6-6,TRBJ2-5,-,13,CASSATAGETQYF,TGTGCCAGCAGTGCCACTGCGGGCGAGACCCAGTACTTC
-,TRBV27,TRBJ1-1,-,12,CASSRVNTEAFF,TGTGCCAGCAGCAGGGTGAACACTGAAGCTTTCTTT
many,TRBV7-2,TRBJ1-1,-,20,CASSLVPGSLIQQMNTEAFF,TGTGCCAGCAGCTTGGTTCCGGGGTCCCTTATTCAACAGATGAACACTGAAGCTTTCTTT
many,TRBV18,TRBJ1-1,-,15,CASSPRDGGRTEAFF,TGTGCCAGCTCACCACGAGATGGAGGTCGCACTGAAGCTTTCTTT
many,TRBV11-3,TRBJ2-4,TRBD2,19,CASSLASWGGRMAKNIQYF,TGTGCCAGCAGCTTAGCCTCCTGGGGCGGGAGGATGGCCAAAAACATTCAGTACTTC
many,TRBV27,TRBJ1-6,-,16,CASSSTSVEGHSPLHF,TGTGCCAGCAGTTCCACCTCAGTCGAGGGGCATTCACCCCTCCACTTT
few,TRBV6-5,TRBJ2-2,-,16,CASSYSRGANTGELFF,TGTGCCAGCAGTTACTCGAGGGGTGCCAACACCGGGGAGCTGTTTTTT
many,TRBV7-3,TRBJ2-3,TRBD2,16,CASSPSLAGGTDTQYF,TGTGCCAGCAGCCCATCTCTAGCGGGGGGAACAGATACGCAGTATTTT
many,TRBV7-9,TRBJ2-1,TRBD2,15,CASSLIASGSNEQFF,TGTGCCAGCAGCTTAATCGCTAGCGGGAGTAATGAGCAGTTCTTC
few,TRBV12-3/TRBV12-4,TRBJ2-5,-,14,CASSPSTGGETQYF,TGTGCCAGCAGTCCTTCGACAGGAGGAGAGACCCAGTACTTC
many,TRBV29-1,TRBJ1-3,-,14,CSVEAGNSGNTIYF,TGCAGCGTTGAAGCGGGTAACTCTGGAAACACCATATATTTT
many,TRBV18,TRBJ2-5,-,14,CASSRPEGGETQYF,TGTGCCAGCTCACGGCCAGAGGGTGGAGAGACCCAGTACTTC
many,TRBV9,TRBJ2-7,TRBD1,14,CASSVGDRNYEQYF,TGTGCCAGCAGCGTAGGGGACAGGAACTACGAGCAGTACTTC
many,TRBV5-1,TRBJ2-1,TRBD1,16,CASSLTIRQGHNEQFF,TGCGCCAGCAGCTTGACGATCCGACAGGGCCACAATGAGCAGTTCTTC
few,TRBV12-3/TRBV12-4,TRBJ1-5,-,15,CASSSVGLGNQPQHF,TGTGCCAGCAGTTCCGTAGGGTTGGGCAATCAGCCCCAGCATTTT
many,TRBV2,TRBJ2-3,-,13,CASGGRETDTQYF,TGTGCCAGCGGGGGGCGAGAGACAGATACGCAGTATTTT
-,TRBV4-2,TRBJ1-4,-,15,CVSSQMTLSAAKLFF,TGTGTCAGCAGCCAAATGACGTTGAGCGCTGCAAAACTGTTTTTT
-,TRBV11-3,TRBJ2-3,-,18,CASSSQNPLAPSTDTQYF,TGTGCCAGCAGCTCCCAGAATCCGCTAGCGCCTAGCACAGATACGCAGTATTTT
few,TRBV27,TRBJ2-5,TRBD1,13,CASSRQGLETQYF,TGTGCCAGCAGCAGACAGGGTCTAGAGACCCAGTACTTC
few,TRBV6-2/TRBV6-3,TRBJ1-2,-,14,CASSYSWQEDGYTF,TGTGCCAGCAGTTACTCGTGGCAGGAAGATGGCTACACCTTC
many,TRBV12-3/TRBV12-4,TRBJ1-2,-,12,CASSFGDYGYTF,TGTGCCAGCAGTTTTGGAGACTATGGCTACACCTTC